Each of the 4 T cell receptor beta chains below was sequenced from the same sample in a study of cytomegalovirus exposure and HLA in healthy donors. Primers: 60 Vbeta forward and 13 Jbeta reverse. Sequencing was performed with immunoSEQ multiplex PCR; in TCRdb, only in-frame clones are kept and a portion is missing. Seen here are tens of thousands of clones, 75% to 80% observed once, and the top ten hold 4% to 5.5%. Sequencing input: PBMCs. Receptors originate from a man aged 35 to 55 in good health and CMV-seronegative.

V and J are TRBV29-1 and TRBJ2-7; 14 nucleotides match TRBD2. This CDR3 comprises 16 residues. Germline CDR1 is SQVTM and CDR2 is ANQGSEA. V shed 5 bases and J 2 bases; nucleotides not matched to a gene: 8. CDR3 in DNA: TGCAGCGTTACCGGGACTAGCGGGAGTCGTGCCTACGAGCAGTACTTC. This encodes CSVTGTSGSRAYEQYF.

The V and J genes are TRBV18 and TRBJ2-7; TRBD2 is a possible D gene (6 bases). The CDR3 spans 15 residues. V shed 3 bases and J shed 4 bases, with 16 bases lying between them. Germline loops: CDR1 KGHSH, CDR2 LQKENI. The CDR3 DNA reads TGTGCCAGCTCACCGGGACTCTCAAATCCTTACGAGCAGTACTTC. Amino acid sequence: CASSPGLSNPYEQYF.

The chain combines TRBV30 with TRBJ2-5; tentatively, D is TRBD2 (6 bases). The CDR3 consists of 19 residues. Trimming cost V 0 bases and J 2 bases, with 25 bases left between them. Germline V gene lookup returns CDR1 GTSNPN and CDR2 SVGIG (reference sequence). CDR3 residues: CAWSVHKRRVWTTQETQYF. The DNA of the CDR3 is TGTGCCTGGAGTGTACATAAAAGGAGGGTCTGGACAACTCAAGAGACCCAGTACTTC.

A few counts support this clone. The J gene is TRBJ1-4, the V gene TRBV29-1; D ambiguous. V lost 7 bases to trimming and J lost 8 bases, with 14 bases between them. The CDR3 totals 12 residues. CDR1 SQVTM and CDR2 ANQGSEA come from the germline V gene. The CDR3 loop reads CSAHGVAEKLFF. The CDR3, as DNA: TGCAGCGCCCATGGAGTCGCGGAAAAACTGTTTTTT.